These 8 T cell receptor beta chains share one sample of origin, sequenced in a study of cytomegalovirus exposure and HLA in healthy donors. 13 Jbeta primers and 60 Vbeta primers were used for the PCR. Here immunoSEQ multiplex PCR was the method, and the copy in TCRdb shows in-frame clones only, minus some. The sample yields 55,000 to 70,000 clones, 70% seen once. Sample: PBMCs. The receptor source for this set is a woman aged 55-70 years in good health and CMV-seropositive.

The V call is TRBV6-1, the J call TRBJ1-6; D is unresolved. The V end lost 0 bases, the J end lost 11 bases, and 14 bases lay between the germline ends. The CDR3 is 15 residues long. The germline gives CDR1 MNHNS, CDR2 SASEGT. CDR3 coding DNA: TGTGCCAGCAGTGAAGCGCTCCTCCTCGGGGCACCCCTCCACTTT. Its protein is CASSEALLLGAPLHF.

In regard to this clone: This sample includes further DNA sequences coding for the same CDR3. The DNA for the CDR3 is TGCGCCAGCAGCCCAGCGGGACAGGCCTACGAGCAGTACTTC. Translated: CASSPAGQAYEQYF. This chain links TRBV5-1 with TRBJ2-7; D perhaps matches TRBD1 (8 bases). Germline V gene sequence: CDR1 SGHRS, CDR2 YFSETQ. Trimming pared 4 bases from V and 2 bases from J, leaving 13 bases between. CDR3 length: 14 residues.

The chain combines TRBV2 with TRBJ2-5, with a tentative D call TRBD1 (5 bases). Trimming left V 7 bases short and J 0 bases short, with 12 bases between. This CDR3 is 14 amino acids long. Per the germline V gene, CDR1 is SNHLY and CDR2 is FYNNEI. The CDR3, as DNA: TGTGCCAGCAAAGCCCCGGACAACCAAGAGACCCAGTACTTC. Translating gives CASKAPDNQETQYF. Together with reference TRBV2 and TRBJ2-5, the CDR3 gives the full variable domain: EPEVTQTPSHQVTQMGQEVILRCVPISNHLYFYWYRQILGQKVEFLVSFYNNEISEKSEIFDDQFSVERPDGSNFTLKIRSTKLEDSAMYFCASKAPDNQETQYFGPGTRLLVL.

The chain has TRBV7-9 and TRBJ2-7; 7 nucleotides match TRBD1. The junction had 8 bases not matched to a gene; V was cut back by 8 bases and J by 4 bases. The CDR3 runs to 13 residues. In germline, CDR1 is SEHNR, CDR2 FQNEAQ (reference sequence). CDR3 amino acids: CASSPGRGYEQYF. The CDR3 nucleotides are TGTGCCAGCTCCCCCGGCAGGGGGTACGAGCAGTACTTC.

Here the CDR3 reads CASRERFLAGPRQQPQHF. CDR3 bases: TGTGCCAGCAGAGAGCGCTTCCTAGCGGGGCCTCGTCAACAGCCCCAGCATTTT. The chain joins TRBV2 to TRBJ1-5; perhaps TRBD1 as D (5 bases). CDR3 length equals 18 residues. Germline CDR1 SNHLY, CDR2 FYNNEI. Deletions cut 6 bases from V and 7 bases from J, with 28 bases between.

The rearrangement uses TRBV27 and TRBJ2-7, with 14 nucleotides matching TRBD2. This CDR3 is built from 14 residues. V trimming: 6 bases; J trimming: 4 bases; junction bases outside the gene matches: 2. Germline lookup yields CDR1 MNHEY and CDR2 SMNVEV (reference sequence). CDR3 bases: TGTGCCAGCAGGCGACTAGCGGGGGGGTACGAGCAGTACTTC. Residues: CASRRLAGGYEQYF.

The DNA for the CDR3 is TGTGCCAGCTCACCGGTTAGCGGGGGAGAAGAGACCCAGTACTTC. Protein sequence: CASSPVSGGEETQYF. J is TRBJ2-5 and V is TRBV18; TRBD2 aligns across 9 bases. The germline gives CDR1 KGHSH, CDR2 LQKENI. CDR3 length equals 15 residues. V was clipped by 3 bases and J by 3 bases; unmatched bases: 5. Full variable domain (outside the CDR3, taken from reference TRBV18 and TRBJ2-5): NAGVMQNPRHLVRRRGQEARLRCSPMKGHSHVYWYRQLPEEGLKFMVYLQKENIIDESGMPKERFSAEFPKEGPSILRIQQVVRGDSAAYFCASSPVSGGEETQYFGPGTRLLVL.

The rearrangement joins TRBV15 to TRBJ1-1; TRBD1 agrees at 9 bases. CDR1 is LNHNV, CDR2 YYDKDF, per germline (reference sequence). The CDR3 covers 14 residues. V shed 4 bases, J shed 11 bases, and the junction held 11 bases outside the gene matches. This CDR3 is CATSTKTGGNVAFF. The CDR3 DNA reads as TGTGCCACCAGCACTAAGACAGGGGGAAACGTGGCTTTCTTT.